This T cell receptor beta chain stems from a study of T cells in Graves' hyperthyroidism and ophthalmopathy. Study at large: Before any treatment, at initial diagnosis, peripheral blood was collected.

Researchers amplified the TCR beta CDR3 regions from RNA transcripts. TCR CDR3 regions were first amplified by RT-PCR with HTBI primers. TCRdb passed the multiplex PCR reads through MiXCR, listing each CDR3 protein once. The table records roughly 350,000 distinct CDR3 sequences, approximately 13% of them present only once. Broader study findings: Within blood appeared most thyroid clonotypes that had expanded above 0.001. Ophthalmopathy, which appeared later, was predicted by the model a median approximately six months before onset.

Graves' hyperthyroidism without ophthalmopathy progression within 18 months was termed stable. Germline values: CDR1 MDHEN, CDR2 SYDVKM. There are 18 residues in the CDR3. J lost 2 bases, V lost 6 bases, and 18 bases had no gene match. This clonotype was detected many times. What it binds is not known. The chain recombines TRBV28 with TRBJ2-7; TRBD2 matches 8 bases. This TCR came from a woman aged 25 to 39 with Graves' hyperthyroidism. Sequencing used blood. The CDR3 DNA follows: TGTGCCAGCAGACGTAGGACTAGCAGTGGCGGGGGACCCTACGAGCAGTACTTC. It specifies CASRRRTSSGGGPYEQYF.